This T cell receptor beta chain was recorded in a study of CD4 T cells in relation to SARS-CoV-2 and coronaviruses. The CDR3 has 15 amino acids. The V end was cut by 0 bases, the J end by 3 bases, with 9 bases between. Germline lookup yields CDR1 MNHEY and CDR2 SVGAGI. Method: immunoSEQ multiplex PCR; TCRdb's copy keeps in-frame clones and lacks some. The sample includes roughly 57,000 clones, around 86% of them seen just once. Study-level results: Crossreactivity was assessed only for spike protein, not other viral proteins.

Before the COVID-19 pandemic, during about 2010-2019, CD4+ T cells were taken from unexposed donors. Of note for this clone: As yet, its antigen is unknown.

Sequencing was carried out using memory CD4+ T cells from PBMCs. The sequence came from a human donor in good health. The rearrangement uses TRBV6-5 and TRBJ1-5, with a possible D match to TRBD1 (5 bases). This CDR3 is CASSYSGHPNQPQHF. As DNA, the CDR3 is TGTGCCAGCAGTTACTCCGGACACCCCAATCAGCCCCAGCATTTT.